A single sample is the source of the 22 T cell receptor beta chains below, sequenced in a study of long-term antiretroviral therapy in people with HIV (dated 2022 in TCRdb). The immunoSEQ hsTCRB v3.0 assay was used at survey level resolution to sequence the TRB variable region. TCRdb limited this immuneACCESS table to in-frame rearrangements with V and J called. A share of clones is missing; checked studies link under half to unresolved V genes, and the rest is unexplained. The sample contains tens of thousands of clones, 65% to 90% of them found a single time. About 4.2% of the sample is taken by the ten largest. The material was unsorted PBMCs, obtained just before starting antiretroviral therapy. The source is a woman aged 18-29 years with HIV.

The rearrangement joins TRBV6-1 to TRBJ2-5; possibly TRBD1 for D (5 bases). CDR3 size: 13 residues. The germline CDR1 and CDR2 sequences are MNHNS and SASEGT. The V end was cut by 6 bases, the J end by 5 bases, with 13 bases between. The CDR3 DNA sequence: TGTGCCAGCAGACCCTCAGGGATCGAGACCCAGTACTTC. It encodes CASRPSGIETQYF.

The genes are TRBV7-9 and TRBJ2-7, with TRBD2 identical over 7 bases. Losses at the gene ends were 5 bases for V and 1 base for J; bases not matched to a gene: 14. Germline V lookup: CDR1 SEHNR, CDR2 FQNEAQ (reference sequence). The CDR3 loop spans 17 amino acids. CDR3 nucleotide sequence: TGTGCCAGCAGCCAGTCGGATGGGGGGGAGTCGTCCTACGAGCAGTACTTC. Translating gives CASSQSDGGESSYEQYF.

CDR3 amino acids: CASSPPGPFSGNTIYF. The CDR3 region has the DNA TGTGCCAGCAGCCCTCCGGGCCCCTTCTCTGGAAACACCATATATTTT. V is TRBV7-9 and J is TRBJ1-3, with unresolved D. CDR1 and CDR2 from the germline V gene are SEHNR and FQNEAQ (reference sequence). Trimming shortened V by 5 bases and J by 0 bases, and 14 bases separated the two germline ends. This CDR3 is built from 16 residues. Looking up the rest from reference TRBV7-9 and TRBJ1-3 gives the full variable domain: DTGVSQNPRHKITKRGQNVTFRCDPISEHNRLYWYRQTLGQGPEFLTYFQNEAQLEKSRLLSDRFSAERPKGSFSTLEIQRTEQGDSAMYLCASSPPGPFSGNTIYFGEGSWLTVV.

The chain has TRBV7-2 and TRBJ2-1; D could derive from TRBD1 or TRBD2 (6 bases each). The ends were cut back, 1 base at V and 15 bases at J, with 16 bases in the middle. From germline, CDR1 is SGHTA and CDR2 FQGNSA. This CDR3 spans 13 amino acids. CDR3 residues: CASSLGGGLLTFF. The DNA of the CDR3 is TGTGCCAGCAGCTTAGGAGGGGGGTTATTAACGTTCTTC.

The chain carries TRBV9 and TRBJ2-6; 8 positions match TRBD1. V shed 1 base and J 0 bases; nucleotides not matched to a gene: 9. The CDR3 covers 19 residues. The germline V gene encodes CDR1 SGDLS and CDR2 YYNGEE. CDR3 loop: CASSVQGAMILSGANVLTF. In DNA form, the CDR3 reads TGTGCCAGCAGCGTACAGGGGGCTATGATTCTCTCTGGGGCCAACGTCCTGACTTTC.

The rearrangement uses TRBV5-1 and TRBJ2-1, with TRBD1 as a possible D gene (5 bases). The V end was cut by 0 bases, the J end by 5 bases, with 9 bases between. Germline CDR1 SGHRS, CDR2 YFSETQ. The CDR3 consists of 14 residues. The CDR3 bases are TGCGCCAGCAGCTTGGAGGCAGGGCACAATGAGCAGTTCTTC. Translated: CASSLEAGHNEQFF.

For the CDR3, the DNA is TGTGCCAGCCGGAGCTGGAGCAATGAGCAGTTCTTC. Protein product: CASRSWSNEQFF. The J gene is TRBJ2-1, the V gene TRBV28; no clear D gene. The CDR3 is made up of 12 amino acids. Germline CDR1 and CDR2: MDHEN and SYDVKM. Between the trimmed V and J ends, which lost 8 bases and 6 bases, there was a span of 11 bases.

The V call is TRBV27, the J call TRBJ2-2; 10 positions match TRBD2. Trimming took 7 bases from V and 1 from J; bases not matched to a gene: 6. From germline, CDR1 is MNHEY and CDR2 SMNVEV (reference sequence). The length of the CDR3 is 16 residues. In DNA, the CDR3 is TGTGCCAGCACCGGAAGACTAGCGGGGAACACCGGGGAGCTGTTTTTT. Amino acid sequence: CASTGRLAGNTGELFF.

The chain uses TRBV9 and TRBJ1-5, with D perhaps matching TRBD1 (6 bases). Trimming cost V 2 bases and J 3 bases, with 9 bases left between them. The length of the CDR3 is 14 residues. The V gene's germline CDR1 is SGDLS and CDR2 YYNGEE. The DNA for the CDR3 is TGTGCCAGCAGCGTCGGACAGACCAATCAGCCCCAGCATTTT. Protein product: CASSVGQTNQPQHF.

The chain recombines TRBV28 with TRBJ2-7; D ambiguous. The V gene lost 5 bases and the J gene lost 7 bases, with 15 bases spanning the gap. The CDR3 is 13 residues long. CDR1 is MDHEN, CDR2 SYDVKM, per germline. In DNA, the CDR3 is TGTGCCAGCAGTCCGCGACCCTTCGGGGAGCAGTACTTC. This encodes CASSPRPFGEQYF.

V usage is TRBV13 and J usage is TRBJ2-7, with TRBD2 matching 7 bases. Trimming at V came to 5 bases and at J to 2 bases, leaving 6 bases not matched to a gene. In germline, CDR1 is PRHDT, CDR2 FYEKMQ (reference sequence). The CDR3 runs 14 residues. CDR3 in DNA: TGTGCCAGCAGCGAGCGGGACGCTCCCTACGAGCAGTACTTC. This sequence encodes CASSERDAPYEQYF.

The chain employs TRBV6-4 and TRBJ2-1; 9 bases match TRBD2. Germline V lookup: CDR1 MRHNA, CDR2 SNTAGT. Germline trimming cut 2 bases from V and 7 bases from J; bases unmatched to any gene: 9. The CDR3 loop spans 16 amino acids. This CDR3 is CASSDTPGLALNEQFF. The CDR3 nucleotides read TGTGCCAGCAGTGACACCCCGGGACTAGCTTTAAATGAGCAGTTCTTC.

The chain carries TRBV4-1 and TRBJ1-2; 8 nucleotides line up with TRBD1. Losses at the gene ends were 4 bases for V and 6 bases for J; bases not matched to a gene: 4. Germline CDR1 and CDR2: MGHRA and YSYEKL. The length of the CDR3 is 13 residues. CDR3 protein: CASSRSTGDGYTF. In DNA, the CDR3 is TGCGCCAGCAGCCGGTCGACAGGGGATGGCTACACCTTC.

The chain recombines TRBV11-2 with TRBJ1-1; no definite D call. The V and J ends lost 0 bases and 2 bases respectively, with 4 bases between them. CDR1 is SGHAT, CDR2 FQNNGV, per germline. This CDR3 contains 13 residues. The CDR3 here is CASSLEGNTEAFF. CDR3 bases: TGTGCCAGCAGCTTAGAGGGAAACACTGAAGCTTTCTTT.

The chain uses TRBV2 and TRBJ2-5; 9 bases line up with TRBD2. V shed 7 bases, J shed 2 bases, and the junction held 5 bases outside the gene matches. The CDR3 runs to 14 residues. Germline assignment: CDR1 SNHLY and CDR2 FYNNEI. In DNA, the CDR3 is TGTGCCAGCACCCCGACTAGCGGACAAGAGACCCAGTACTTC. Translating it yields CASTPTSGQETQYF.

V and J are TRBV19 and TRBJ1-1, with D unclear. The CDR3 totals 13 residues. Deletions cut 7 bases from V and 0 bases from J, with 9 bases between. The germline V gene encodes CDR1 LNHDA and CDR2 SQIVND (reference sequence). Here the CDR3 DNA reads TGTGCCAGTATACCGGGAGTGAACACTGAAGCTTTCTTT. Its translation: CASIPGVNTEAFF.

Concerning this clone: One end of the junction is discordant with germline, which a read error may explain. The V gene is TRBV29-1, the J gene TRBJ1-2; the D is unclear. CDR3 length equals 15 residues. Looked up from germline, CDR1 is SQVTM and CDR2 is ANQGSEA. The CDR3 nucleotides read TGCAGCATTGAACCCCCGGGAATACCGAACTATGGCTACACCTTC. Amino acid sequence: CSIEPPGIPNYGYTF.

This chain links TRBV18 with TRBJ1-2, with D possibly matching TRBD1 (6 bases). In germline, CDR1 is KGHSH, CDR2 LQKENI. CDR3 length: 16 residues. Trimming took 1 base from V and 4 from J, leaving 16 bases between them. The CDR3 region is CASSPRGKGQLYGYTF. Written as DNA, the CDR3 is TGTGCCAGCTCACCACGGGGGAAAGGACAGCTCTATGGCTACACCTTC.

This clone showed up just a few times. The rearrangement links TRBV19 to TRBJ2-2; D is uncertain. V was pared by 2 bases and J by 0 bases, with 10 bases between. This CDR3 has 16 amino acids. The germline gives CDR1 LNHDA, CDR2 SQIVND (reference sequence). The CDR3 sequence: CASSIQAAANTGELFF. CDR3 nucleotides: TGTGCCAGTAGTATACAGGCGGCGGCGAACACCGGGGAGCTGTTTTTT. Complete variable domain (other parts from reference TRBV19 and TRBJ2-2): DGGITQSPKYLFRKEGQNVTLSCEQNLNHDAMYWYRQDPGQGLRLIYYSQIVNDFQKGDIAEGYSVSREKKESFPLTVTSAQKNPTAFYLCASSIQAAANTGELFFGEGSRLTVL.

This clone was found a few times. The chain recombines TRBV29-1 with TRBJ1-2; TRBD1 matches 9 bases. V lost 3 bases to trimming and J lost 13 bases; unmatched junction nucleotides: 12. Germline CDR1 and CDR2: SQVTM and ANQGSEA. The CDR3 totals 13 residues. CDR3 protein: CSVDAHGQGIPTF. The CDR3 nucleotides read TGCAGCGTTGATGCCCACGGACAGGGGATTCCCACCTTC.

The chain is built from TRBV6-1 and TRBJ2-4; no clear D. V was cut by 2 bases and J by 1 base, with 12 bases left in between. CDR1 is MNHNS, CDR2 SASEGT, per germline. The CDR3 contains 16 residues. The CDR3 DNA reads TGTGCCAGCAGTGAAAGGACGGCAACGGCCAAAAACATTCAGTACTTC. Translation gives CASSERTATAKNIQYF.

This rearrangement joins TRBV5-6 to TRBJ2-7, with 7 bases aligning to TRBD2. V dropped 7 bases and J dropped 3; count of bases not matched to a gene: 4. CDR1 is SGHDT and CDR2 is YYEEEE in the germline V gene. CDR3 length: 12 residues. The CDR3 DNA sequence: TGTGCCAGCTCACGGGGGGACTACGAGCAGTACTTC. Its translation is CASSRGDYEQYF.